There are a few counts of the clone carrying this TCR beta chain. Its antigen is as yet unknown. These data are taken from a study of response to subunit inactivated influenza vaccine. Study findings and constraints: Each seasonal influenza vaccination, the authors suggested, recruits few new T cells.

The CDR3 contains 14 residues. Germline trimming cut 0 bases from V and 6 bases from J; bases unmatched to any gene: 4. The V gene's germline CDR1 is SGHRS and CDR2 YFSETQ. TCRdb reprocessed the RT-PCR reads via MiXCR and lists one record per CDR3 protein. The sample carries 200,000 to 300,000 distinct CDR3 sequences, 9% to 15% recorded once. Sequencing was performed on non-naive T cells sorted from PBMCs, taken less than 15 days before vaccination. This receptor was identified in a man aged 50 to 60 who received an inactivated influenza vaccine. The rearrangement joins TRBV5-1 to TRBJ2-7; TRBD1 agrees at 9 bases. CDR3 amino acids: CASSLVGQGVEQYF. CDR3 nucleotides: TGCGCCAGCAGCTTGGTGGGACAGGGTGTCGAGCAGTACTTC.